This entry describes one T cell receptor (beta chain). Its matching antigen is unknown. Germline loops: CDR1 MNHNY, CDR2 SVGAGI (reference sequence). V shed 9 bases and J 4 bases; nucleotides not matched to a gene: 9. The CDR3 loop spans 14 amino acids. The repertoire was sequenced with immunoSEQ multiplex PCR; TCRdb's copy has only in-frame clones and lacks some. The table records 25,000 to 35,000 clones, more than 70% of them present only once. These data originate in a study of OX40 agonist ivuxolimab in advanced cancers. About the study: The study treated patients with ivuxolimab, an agonistic anti-OX40 (CD134) antibody. It was permissible to have had prior anti-PD-1, anti-PD-L1 or anti-CTLA-4 therapy, and approximately 38% had some.

Study results and limitations: It was also the case that some nonresponders had low normalized T-cell clonal expansion.

Sequencing used CD4+ or CD8+ T cells sorted from blood, obtained in a trial of the OX40 agonist ivuxolimab. The receptor's source is an adult with an advanced solid tumor such as melanoma, head and neck, liver or kidney cancer. The chain combines TRBV6-6 with TRBJ1-5; the match to TRBD1 covers 7 bases. CDR3 region: CASYRGSGNQPQHF. CDR3 coding DNA: TGTGCCAGTTACAGGGGTTCGGGGAATCAGCCCCAGCATTTT.